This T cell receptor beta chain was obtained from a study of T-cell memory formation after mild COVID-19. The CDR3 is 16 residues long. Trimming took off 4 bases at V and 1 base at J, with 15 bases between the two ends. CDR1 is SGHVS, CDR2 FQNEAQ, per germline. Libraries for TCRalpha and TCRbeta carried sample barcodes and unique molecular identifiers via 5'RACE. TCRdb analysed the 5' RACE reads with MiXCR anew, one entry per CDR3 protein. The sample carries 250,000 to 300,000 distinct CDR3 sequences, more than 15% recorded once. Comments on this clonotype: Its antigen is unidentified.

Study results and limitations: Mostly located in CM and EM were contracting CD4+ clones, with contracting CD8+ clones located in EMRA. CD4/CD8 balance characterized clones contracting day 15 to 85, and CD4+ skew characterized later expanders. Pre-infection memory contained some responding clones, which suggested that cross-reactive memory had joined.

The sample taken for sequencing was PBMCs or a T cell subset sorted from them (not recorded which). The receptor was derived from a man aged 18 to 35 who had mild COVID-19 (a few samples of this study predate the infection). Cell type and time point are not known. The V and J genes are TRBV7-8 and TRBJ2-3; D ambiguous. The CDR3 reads CASSSQAREGTDTQYF. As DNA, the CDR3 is TGTGCCAGCAGCTCCCAGGCTCGAGAAGGCACAGATACGCAGTATTTT.